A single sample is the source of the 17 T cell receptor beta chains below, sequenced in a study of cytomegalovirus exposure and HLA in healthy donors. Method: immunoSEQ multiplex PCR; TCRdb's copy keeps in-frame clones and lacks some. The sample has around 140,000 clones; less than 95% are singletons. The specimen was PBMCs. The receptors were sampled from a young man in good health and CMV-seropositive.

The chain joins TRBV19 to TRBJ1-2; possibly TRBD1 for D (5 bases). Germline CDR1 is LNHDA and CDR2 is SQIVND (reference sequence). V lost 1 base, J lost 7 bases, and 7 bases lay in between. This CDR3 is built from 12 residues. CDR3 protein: CASSIGGVGYTF. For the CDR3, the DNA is TGTGCCAGTAGTATAGGGGGCGTTGGCTACACCTTC.

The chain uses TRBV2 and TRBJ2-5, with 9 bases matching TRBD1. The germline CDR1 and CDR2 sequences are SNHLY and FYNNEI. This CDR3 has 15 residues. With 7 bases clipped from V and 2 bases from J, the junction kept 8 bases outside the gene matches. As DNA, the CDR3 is TGTGCCAGCACGCCGCGGACAGGGGCACAAGAGACCCAGTACTTC. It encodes CASTPRTGAQETQYF.

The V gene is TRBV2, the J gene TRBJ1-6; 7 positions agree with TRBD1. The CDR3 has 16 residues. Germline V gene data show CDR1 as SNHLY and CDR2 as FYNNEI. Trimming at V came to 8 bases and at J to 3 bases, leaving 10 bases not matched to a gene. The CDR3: CASARDRHSYNSPLHF. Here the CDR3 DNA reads TGTGCCAGCGCTAGGGACAGACACAGCTATAATTCACCCCTCCACTTT.

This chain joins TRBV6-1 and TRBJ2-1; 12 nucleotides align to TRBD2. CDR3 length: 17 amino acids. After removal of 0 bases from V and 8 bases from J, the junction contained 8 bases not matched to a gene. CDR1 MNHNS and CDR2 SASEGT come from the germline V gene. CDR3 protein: CASSEAFGGLAGHEQFF. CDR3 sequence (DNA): TGTGCCAGCAGTGAAGCTTTTGGAGGACTAGCGGGACATGAGCAGTTCTTC.

The DNA for the CDR3 is TGTGCCAGCAGCCTGGACACCATGAACACTGAAGCTTTCTTT. This sequence encodes CASSLDTMNTEAFF. The gene calls are TRBV11-2 and TRBJ1-1; tentative D call: TRBD1 (5 bases). The CDR3 contains 14 residues. V was clipped by 5 bases and J by 0 bases, with 10 bases between them. The V gene's germline CDR1 is SGHAT and CDR2 FQNNGV.

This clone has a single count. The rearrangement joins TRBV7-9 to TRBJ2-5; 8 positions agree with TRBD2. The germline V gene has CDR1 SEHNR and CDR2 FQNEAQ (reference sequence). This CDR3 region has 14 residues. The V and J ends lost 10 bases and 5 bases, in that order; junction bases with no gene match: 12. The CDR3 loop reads CAIPGGGSRETQYF. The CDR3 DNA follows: TGTGCCATACCCGGGGGGGGGTCGCGGGAGACCCAGTACTTC.

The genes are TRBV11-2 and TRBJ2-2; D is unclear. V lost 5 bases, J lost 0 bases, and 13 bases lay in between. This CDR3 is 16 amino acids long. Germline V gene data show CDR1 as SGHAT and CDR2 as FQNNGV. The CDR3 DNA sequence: TGTGCCAGCAGCCATGCTAGAGGTTCGAACACCGGGGAGCTGTTTTTT. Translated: CASSHARGSNTGELFF.

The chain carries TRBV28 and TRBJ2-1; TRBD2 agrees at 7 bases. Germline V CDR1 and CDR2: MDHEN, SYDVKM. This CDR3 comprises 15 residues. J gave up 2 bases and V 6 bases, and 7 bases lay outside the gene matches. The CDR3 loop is CASSMRESTYNEQFF. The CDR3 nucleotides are TGTGCCAGCAGCATGCGGGAGAGTACCTACAATGAGCAGTTCTTC.

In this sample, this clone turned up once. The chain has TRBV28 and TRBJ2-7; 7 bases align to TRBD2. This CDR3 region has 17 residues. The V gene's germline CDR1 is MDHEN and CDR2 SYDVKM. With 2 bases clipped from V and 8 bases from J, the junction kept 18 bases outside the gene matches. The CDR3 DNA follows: TGTGCCAGCAGTTTACTCGGGGGGATACATGAATCCCTCAAGCAGTACTTC. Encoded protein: CASSLLGGIHESLKQYF.

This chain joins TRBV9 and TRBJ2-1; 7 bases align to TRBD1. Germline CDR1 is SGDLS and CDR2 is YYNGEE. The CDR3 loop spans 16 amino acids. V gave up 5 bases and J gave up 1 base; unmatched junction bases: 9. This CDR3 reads CASRGGPPLSYNEQFF. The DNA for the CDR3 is TGTGCCAGCAGAGGGGGCCCTCCTCTTTCCTACAATGAGCAGTTCTTC.

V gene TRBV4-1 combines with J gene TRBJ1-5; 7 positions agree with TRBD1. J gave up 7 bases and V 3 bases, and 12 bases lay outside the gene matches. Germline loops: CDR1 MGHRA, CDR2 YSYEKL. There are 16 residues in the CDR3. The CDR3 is CASSQLGTGVEQPQHF. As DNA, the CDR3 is TGCGCCAGCAGCCAGTTGGGTACAGGGGTTGAACAGCCCCAGCATTTT.

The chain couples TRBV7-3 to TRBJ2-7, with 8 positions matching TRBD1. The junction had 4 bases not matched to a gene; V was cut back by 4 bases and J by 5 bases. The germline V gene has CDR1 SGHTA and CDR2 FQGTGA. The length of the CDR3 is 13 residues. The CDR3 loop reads CASSSDRGNEQYF. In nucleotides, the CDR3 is TGTGCCAGCAGCTCTGACAGGGGCAACGAGCAGTACTTC.

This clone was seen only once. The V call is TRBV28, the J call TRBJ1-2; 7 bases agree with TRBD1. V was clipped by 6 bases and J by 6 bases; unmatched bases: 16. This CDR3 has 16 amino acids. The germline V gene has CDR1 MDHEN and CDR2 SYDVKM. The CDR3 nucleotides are TGTGCCAGCAGATCCGGCGGATCGCAGGGGGTCCATGGCTACACCTTC. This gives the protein CASRSGGSQGVHGYTF.

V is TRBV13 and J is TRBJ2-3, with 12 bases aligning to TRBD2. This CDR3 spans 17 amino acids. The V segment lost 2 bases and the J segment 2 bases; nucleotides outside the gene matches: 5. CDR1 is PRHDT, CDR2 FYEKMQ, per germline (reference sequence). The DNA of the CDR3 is TGTGCCAGCAGCTTAAGCCCTAGCGGGAGGGCCACAGATACGCAGTATTTT. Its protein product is CASSLSPSGRATDTQYF.

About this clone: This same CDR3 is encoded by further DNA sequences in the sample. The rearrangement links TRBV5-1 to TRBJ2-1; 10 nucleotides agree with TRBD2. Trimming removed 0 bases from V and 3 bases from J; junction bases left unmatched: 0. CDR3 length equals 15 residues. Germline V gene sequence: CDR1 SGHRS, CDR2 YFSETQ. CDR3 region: CASSLGLAGYNEQFF. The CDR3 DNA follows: TGCGCCAGCAGCTTGGGACTAGCGGGCTACAATGAGCAGTTCTTC.

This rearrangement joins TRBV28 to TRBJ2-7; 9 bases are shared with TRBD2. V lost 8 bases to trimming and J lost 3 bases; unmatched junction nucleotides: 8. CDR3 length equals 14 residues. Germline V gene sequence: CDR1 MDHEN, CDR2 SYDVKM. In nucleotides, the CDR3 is TGTGCCAGCGCTCGGACTAGCGCCTACTACGAGCAGTACTTC. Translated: CASARTSAYYEQYF. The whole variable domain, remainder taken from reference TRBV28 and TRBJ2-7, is DVKVTQSSRYLVKRTGEKVFLECVQDMDHENMFWYRQDPGLGLRLIYFSYDVKMKEKGDIPEGYSVSREKKERFSLILESASTNQTSMYLCASARTSAYYEQYFGPGTRLTVT.

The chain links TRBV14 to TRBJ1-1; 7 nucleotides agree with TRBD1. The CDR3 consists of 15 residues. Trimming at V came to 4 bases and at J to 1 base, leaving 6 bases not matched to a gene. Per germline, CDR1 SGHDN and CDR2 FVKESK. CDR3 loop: CASSPRGAPNTEAFF. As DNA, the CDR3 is TGTGCCAGCAGCCCCAGGGGGGCTCCGAACACTGAAGCTTTCTTT.